This T cell receptor beta chain originates from a study of blood T cells in healthy people across ages. Primed by a sample-barcoded 5' primer and a J-beta primer mix, a second PCR proceeded for 7 to 11 cycles. Using its own MiXCR run on the 5' RACE reads, TCRdb lists one record per CDR3 protein. This table has hundreds of thousands of distinct CDR3 sequences, more than 45% appearing once. The CDR3 covers 13 residues. Germline V gene lookup returns CDR1 SNHLY and CDR2 FYNNEI. Germline trimming cut 6 bases from V and 1 base from J; bases unmatched to any gene: 1. This clonotype occurred a few times. Its cognate antigen is unknown. Study-level findings and limits: TCR beta diversity, measured per million T cells, fell in a roughly linear way with age.

Healthy individuals of Caucasian origin from Russia, aged roughly 6 to 95, served as donors. What was sequenced was blood. The chain combines TRBV2 with TRBJ2-5, with 8 bases identical to TRBD2. The receptor's source is a man younger than 40 in good health. The CDR3, as DNA: TGTGCCAGCAGCGCGGGGGGCCAAGAGACCCAGTACTTC. Translation gives CASSAGGQETQYF.